This entry lists 27 T cell receptor beta chains sequenced from one sample in a study of blood T cell repertoires in COVID-19. Some clones are missing from TCRdb's copy, which holds only in-frame ones; the method was immunoSEQ multiplex PCR. In the table there are approximately 280,000 clones, around 89% of which are singletons. The sequenced material came from peripheral blood. Receptors originate from a middle-aged man with acute or convalescent COVID-19.

The chain joins TRBV23-1 to TRBJ1-1, with a weak D call TRBD1 (6 bases). TRBV23-1 carries the ORF label, with uncertain function. The CDR3 covers 15 residues. V dropped 2 bases and J dropped 1 base, with 11 bases sitting between them. Here the CDR3 DNA reads TGCGCCAGCAGTCAAATGGGACAAAAGAACACTGAAGCTTTCTTT. It codes for CASSQMGQKNTEAFF.

This rearrangement joins TRBV5-1 to TRBJ2-3; TRBD2 is a possible D gene (7 bases). Germline CDR1 SGHRS, CDR2 YFSETQ. The CDR3 sequence is 16 residues long. Trimming stripped 4 bases from V and 2 bases from J, with 17 bases between. This CDR3 reads CASSPSRGGYTDTQYF. The CDR3 coding sequence is TGCGCCAGCAGCCCTTCAAGGGGGGGTTACACAGATACGCAGTATTTT.

This clone is a singleton in its sample. The chain joins TRBV5-1 to TRBJ2-7; the match to TRBD2 covers 10 bases. Trimming at V came to 0 bases and at J to 5 bases, leaving 8 bases not matched to a gene. The CDR3 has 16 residues. Per the germline V gene, CDR1 is SGHRS and CDR2 is YFSETQ. The CDR3 sequence: CASSLGLLAGTDEQYF. CDR3 nucleotide sequence: TGCGCCAGCAGCTTGGGCCTACTAGCGGGAACGGACGAGCAGTACTTC.

This clone was seen more than once but under ten times. V usage is TRBV5-1 and J usage is TRBJ1-1, with TRBD1 matching 9 bases. The CDR3 has 17 residues. V shed 3 bases, J shed 0 bases, and the junction held 9 bases outside the gene matches. Germline V gene data show CDR1 as SGHRS and CDR2 as YFSETQ. The CDR3 sequence is CASSSPDRGSMNTEAFF. The CDR3 coding sequence is TGCGCCAGCAGCTCGCCGGACAGGGGTAGCATGAACACTGAAGCTTTCTTT.

The rearrangement joins TRBV6-5 to TRBJ1-5; 9 positions match TRBD1. The CDR3 covers 15 residues. Germline V lookup: CDR1 MNHEY, CDR2 SVGAGI. V shed 3 bases, J shed 10 bases, and the junction held 10 bases outside the gene matches. CDR3 bases: TGTGCCAGCAGTTATACGACAGGGGGGGGTCAACCCCAGCATTTT. Its translation: CASSYTTGGGQPQHF.

The chain is built from TRBV2 and TRBJ1-4; D is uncertain. V was clipped by 0 bases and J by 5 bases, with 16 bases between them. The CDR3 runs to 17 residues. The V gene's germline CDR1 is SNHLY and CDR2 FYNNEI. The chain's CDR3 is CASSEALSGKENEKLFF. The CDR3 nucleotides read TGTGCCAGCAGTGAAGCCCTCTCGGGGAAAGAAAATGAAAAACTGTTTTTT. Full variable domain (remainder filled in from reference TRBV2 and TRBJ1-4): EPEVTQTPSHQVTQMGQEVILRCVPISNHLYFYWYRQILGQKVEFLVSFYNNEISEKSEIFDDQFSVERPDGSNFTLKIRSTKLEDSAMYFCASSEALSGKENEKLFFGSGTQLSVL.

The chain joins TRBV19 to TRBJ1-1; 11 bases fit TRBD1. Germline CDR1 LNHDA, CDR2 SQIVND (reference sequence). The CDR3 is made up of 15 amino acids. V shed 8 bases and J 0 bases; nucleotides not matched to a gene: 5. CDR3 in amino acids: CASSGQGGLNTEAFF. CDR3 coding DNA: TGTGCCAGTTCGGGACAGGGGGGATTGAACACTGAAGCTTTCTTT.

This clone was counted a few times. V and J are TRBV7-2 and TRBJ1-1; D unresolved. Trimming cost V 5 bases and J 11 bases, with 21 bases left between them. Germline V gene data show CDR1 as SGHTA and CDR2 as FQGNSA. This CDR3 contains 14 residues. The CDR3: CASSPYGSQSRAFF. CDR3 bases: TGTGCCAGCAGCCCCTACGGGAGTCAAAGTAGGGCTTTCTTT. The full variable domain, in which reference TRBV7-2 and TRBJ1-1 provide the parts outside the CDR3, is GAGVSQSPSNKVTEKGKDVELRCDPISGHTALYWYRQSLGQGLEFLIYFQGNSAPDKSGLPSDRFSAERTGGSVSTLTIQRTQQEDSAVYLCASSPYGSQSRAFFGQGTRLTVV.

The gene calls are TRBV6-6 and TRBJ1-5, with 7 bases identical to TRBD1. The V and J ends lost 6 bases and 2 bases, in that order; junction bases with no gene match: 4. There are 14 residues in the CDR3. The V gene's germline CDR1 is MNHNY and CDR2 SVGAGI (reference sequence). CDR3 sequence: CASRYRGGNQPQHF. Written as DNA, the CDR3 is TGTGCCAGCAGGTACAGGGGTGGCAATCAGCCCCAGCATTTT.

V is TRBV5-5 and J is TRBJ2-3; no definite D call. The CDR3 extends over 12 amino acids. The ends were cut back, 4 bases at V and 4 bases at J, with 7 bases in the middle. Germline CDR1 reads SGHKS; CDR2 reads YYEKEE (reference sequence). The CDR3 DNA follows: TGTGCCAGCAGCCGTCCTCCAGATACGCAGTATTTT. This gives the protein CASSRPPDTQYF. Variable domain in full (rest from reference TRBV5-5 and TRBJ2-3): DAGVTQSPTHLIKTRGQQVTLRCSPISGHKSVSWYQQVLGQGPQFIFQYYEKEERGRGNFPDRFSARQFPNYSSELNVNALLLGDSALYLCASSRPPDTQYFGPGTRLTVL.

The CDR3 DNA reads as TGTGCCATCAGAAAGGTAGGACAGGGCGACCACGAGCAGTACTTC. Translation gives CAIRKVGQGDHEQYF. This chain uses TRBV10-3 with TRBJ2-7; TRBD1 matches at 8 bases. The CDR3 runs to 15 residues. CDR1 ENHRY and CDR2 SYGVKD come from the germline V gene. The J segment lost 5 bases and the V segment lost 6 bases, leaving 12 bases of the junction unmatched.

In this sample, this clone turned up once. V and J are TRBV20-1 and TRBJ1-1; TRBD1 is a possible D gene (5 bases). Germline CDR1 is DFQATT and CDR2 is SNEGSKA (reference sequence). Between the trimmed V and J ends, which lost 7 bases and 6 bases, there was a span of 12 bases. CDR3 size: 11 residues. As DNA, the CDR3 is TGCAGTGTGGGCAGGGTCTCTGAAGCTTTCTTT. Amino acids: CSVGRVSEAFF.

The chain employs TRBV20-1 and TRBJ1-1; D uncertain. This CDR3 spans 14 amino acids. V was trimmed by 3 bases and J by 1 base, leaving 12 bases between them. The germline CDR1 and CDR2 sequences are DFQATT and SNEGSKA (reference sequence). The CDR3 region has the DNA TGCAGTGCTAGTCCCCCAGTACAGAACACTGAAGCTTTCTTT. Translation gives CSASPPVQNTEAFF.

V is TRBV4-1 and J is TRBJ1-4; no reliable D call. Trimming pared 1 base from V and 7 bases from J, leaving 16 bases between. This CDR3 comprises 16 residues. From germline, CDR1 is MGHRA and CDR2 YSYEKL. The DNA of the CDR3 is TGCGCCAGCAGCCAAGGAATAAACTTCGCGGGTGAAAAACTGTTTTTT. It is translated as CASSQGINFAGEKLFF.

The CDR3: CAISGEAGFISPLHF. DNA for the CDR3: TGTGCCATCAGTGGCGAAGCGGGTTTTATCTCACCCCTCCACTTT. J is TRBJ1-6 and V is TRBV10-3, with D unclear. CDR1 ENHRY and CDR2 SYGVKD come from the germline V gene. The CDR3 consists of 15 residues. Trimming cost V 4 bases and J 10 bases, with 17 bases left between them.

The CDR3 reads CASKPRQSTGANVLTF. The CDR3 DNA reads as TGTGCCAGCAAACCCAGACAGTCTACTGGGGCCAACGTCCTGACTTTC. J is TRBJ2-6 and V is TRBV2; the D gene is possibly TRBD1 (5 bases). The CDR3 covers 16 residues. V gave up 7 bases and J gave up 2 bases, with 15 bases separating them. Germline loops: CDR1 SNHLY, CDR2 FYNNEI.

The CDR3 is CASSLFHINNSPLHF. The CDR3 region has the DNA TGTGCCAGCAGCTTATTTCACATAAACAATTCACCCCTCCACTTT. V gene TRBV7-6 combines with J gene TRBJ1-6; D is uncertain. The germline V gene encodes CDR1 SGHVS and CDR2 FNYEAQ. The V end was cut by 2 bases, the J end by 7 bases, with 12 bases between. There are 15 residues in the CDR3. Full variable domain (outside the CDR3, taken from reference TRBV7-6 and TRBJ1-6): GAGVSQSPRYKVTKRGQDVALRCDPISGHVSLYWYRQALGQGPEFLTYFNYEAQQDKSGLPNDRFSAERPEGSISTLTIQRTEQRDSAMYRCASSLFHINNSPLHFGNGTRLTVT.

The chain uses TRBV6-5 and TRBJ2-2, with D perhaps matching TRBD2 (5 bases). Germline CDR1 MNHEY, CDR2 SVGAGI. This CDR3 is 13 amino acids long. V shed 4 bases and J shed 8 bases, with 11 bases lying between them. The DNA of the CDR3 is TGTGCCAGCAGTTCCCCTAGCACGGGGGAGCTGTTTTTT. This codes for CASSSPSTGELFF.

The rearrangement joins TRBV6-4 to TRBJ1-2, with D unclear. Germline V lookup: CDR1 MRHNA, CDR2 SNTAGT. The V end was cut by 0 bases, the J end by 3 bases, with 11 bases between. The CDR3 is made up of 15 amino acids. The CDR3 bases are TGTGCCAGCAGTGACTCGGGCAGACCTTACTATGGCTACACCTTC. Translating it yields CASSDSGRPYYGYTF.

The chain links TRBV3-1 (or the pseudogene TRBV3-2) to TRBJ1-1, with D unresolved. Germline CDR1 reads LGHDT; CDR2 reads YNNKEL (reference sequence). The CDR3 totals 15 residues. V lost 0 bases and J 4 bases, leaving 12 bases between the germline ends. The CDR3 loop reads CASSQDLGGRTEAFF. As DNA, the CDR3 is TGTGCCAGCAGCCAAGATCTAGGCGGGCGCACTGAAGCTTTCTTT.

This chain connects TRBV5-6 to TRBJ1-6, with D possibly matching TRBD1 (6 bases). This CDR3 region has 15 residues. The germline CDR1 and CDR2 sequences are SGHDT and YYEEEE. V was trimmed by 0 bases and J by 6 bases, leaving 10 bases between them. The CDR3 loop is CASSLGTVPNSPLHF. The CDR3, as DNA: TGTGCCAGCAGCTTGGGGACAGTACCTAATTCACCCCTCCACTTT.

V is TRBV9 and J is TRBJ2-1; 9 bases agree with TRBD2. The germline gives CDR1 SGDLS, CDR2 YYNGEE. Trimming took 4 bases from V and 7 from J; bases not matched to a gene: 9. The CDR3 runs to 15 residues. CDR3 sequence: CASSPVAGAGNEQFF. CDR3 sequence (DNA): TGTGCCAGCAGCCCCGTAGCGGGGGCGGGGAATGAGCAGTTCTTC.

For the CDR3, the DNA is TGTGCCAGCAGCCAAGAACTGGGGGCGGGGGACACTGAAGCTTTCTTT. As protein: CASSQELGAGDTEAFF. V usage is TRBV3-1 (or the pseudogene TRBV3-2) and J usage is TRBJ1-1, with a weak D call TRBD1 (6 bases). Trimming cost V 0 bases and J 3 bases, with 14 bases left between them. CDR3 length: 16 residues. Germline-derived CDR1 and CDR2 are LGHDT and YNNKEL (reference sequence).

The chain is built from TRBV6-5 and TRBJ1-5; TRBD1 is a possible D gene (5 bases). Trimming pared 4 bases from V and 5 bases from J, leaving 12 bases between. Germline V gene sequence: CDR1 MNHEY, CDR2 SVGAGI. The CDR3 consists of 14 residues. This CDR3 reads CASSSGQFDQPQHF. CDR3 DNA sequence: TGTGCCAGCAGTTCCGGACAATTCGATCAGCCCCAGCATTTT.

The chain combines TRBV5-6 with TRBJ1-2; a possible D gene is TRBD1 (6 bases). This CDR3 has 14 residues. Germline V gives CDR1 SGHDT, CDR2 YYEEEE. V was shortened by 4 bases and J by 8 bases, with 18 bases between the two germline ends. CDR3 DNA sequence: TGTGCCAGCAGCCTCCGGGACATCCATCCCGGCTACACCTTC. Its protein product is CASSLRDIHPGYTF.

The chain joins TRBV19 to TRBJ1-2; D gene unclear. CDR1 and CDR2 (germline): LNHDA, SQIVND (reference sequence). The CDR3 is made up of 14 amino acids. V lost 5 bases and J lost 2, with 12 bases in between. CDR3 protein: CASSLTRGNYGYTF. The CDR3 region has the DNA TGTGCCAGTAGTCTCACGCGGGGAAACTATGGCTACACCTTC. The whole variable domain, filled in from reference TRBV19 and TRBJ1-2, reads DGGITQSPKYLFRKEGQNVTLSCEQNLNHDAMYWYRQDPGQGLRLIYYSQIVNDFQKGDIAEGYSVSREKKESFPLTVTSAQKNPTAFYLCASSLTRGNYGYTFGSGTRLTVV.

The chain uses TRBV6-5 and TRBJ2-3; TRBD2 is a possible D gene (5 bases). The ends were cut back, 8 bases at V and 0 bases at J, with 6 bases in the middle. Germline values: CDR1 MNHEY, CDR2 SVGAGI. The CDR3 runs to 12 residues. The CDR3 DNA sequence: TGTGCCAGCGAGGGTAGCACAGATACGCAGTATTTT. Translation gives CASEGSTDTQYF.